Listed here are 3 T cell receptor beta chains from one sample, sequenced in a study of naive and memory T cell subsets. Two oligonucleotides, mixed equimolar, formed the beta constant-region primer covering TRBC1 and TRBC2. MiXCR was run by TCRdb on the UMI-ligation and nested PCR reads, yielding one entry per CDR3 protein. Here the sample spans approximately 140,000 distinct CDR3 sequences, approximately 15% being singletons. What was sequenced was naive CD4+ T cells from blood. The receptors come from a human donor in good health.

V is TRBV7-3 and J is TRBJ2-1; no reliable D call. With 2 bases removed from V and 0 bases from J, the gap between germline ends came to 8 bases. Germline values: CDR1 SGHTA, CDR2 FQGTGA. The CDR3 is 15 amino acids. CDR3 bases: TGTGCCAGCAGCTTACTCCTGAGCTCCTACAATGAGCAGTTCTTC. This encodes CASSLLLSSYNEQFF. Based on the CDR3 plus reference TRBV7-3 and TRBJ2-1, the full variable domain is GAGVSQTPSNKVTEKGKYVELRCDPISGHTALYWYRQSLGQGPEFLIYFQGTGAADDSGLPNDRFFAVRPEGSVSTLKIQRTERGDSAVYLCASSLLLSSYNEQFFGPGTRLTVL.

The rearrangement uses TRBV9 and TRBJ2-3; 7 positions match TRBD2. V was pared by 3 bases and J by 2 bases, with 9 bases of the junction left unmatched. CDR1 and CDR2 (germline): SGDLS, YYNGEE. The CDR3 spans 16 residues. CDR3 DNA sequence: TGTGCCAGCAGCGGGGCTAGCGGAGACCTCACAGATACGCAGTATTTT. Amino acids: CASSGASGDLTDTQYF.

This rearrangement joins TRBV5-4 to TRBJ2-3; no reliable D call. The CDR3 has 14 residues. Trimming took off 5 bases at V and 4 bases at J, with 14 bases between the two ends. Germline-derived CDR1 and CDR2 are SGHNT and YYREEE (reference sequence). CDR3: CASREKVQADTQYF. CDR3 sequence (DNA): TGTGCCAGCAGAGAGAAGGTGCAGGCAGATACGCAGTATTTT.